This T cell receptor beta chain was captured in a study of post-analysis software for immune sequencing data. Study-level information: In terms of disease course, relapsing-remitting, secondary progressive and progressive-relapsing multiple sclerosis were included. Study-level results: Batch-matched samples strongly co-clustered by F measure. For normalized Chao1 diversity, multiple sclerosis patients scored significantly lower than controls did. With TRBV5-6, TRBV5-1 and TRBV20-1 included, 5 or 6 TRBV segments were more frequent in patients than in controls.

The CDR3 is 13 residues long. Germline loops: CDR1 SNHLY, CDR2 FYNNEI. Unique-molecular-identifier-tagged TCR beta cDNA libraries were used. Input amounts of 1 to 10 million T cells were used. These gave approximately 500,000 cDNA molecules, so each molecule approximated one T cell. TCRdb reprocessed the PCR reads via MiXCR and lists one record per CDR3 protein. The sample contains 250,000 to 300,000 distinct CDR3 sequences, 35% to 40% of which appear only once. This clonotype was recorded a few times. What it recognizes is unknown. Relative to the germline gene, one junction end is altered; a read error may explain this.

The TCR sequence derives from a girl aged 10-17 years with multiple sclerosis. The chain carries TRBV2 and TRBJ1-6; the D gene is possibly TRBD1 (6 bases). The sample consisted of blood. In DNA, the CDR3 is TGTGCCAGCAGTGGCAGGGGCAATTCACCCCCCCACTTT. The encoded protein is CASSGRGNSPPHF.